These 17 T cell receptor beta chains came from one sample sequenced in a study of T cells in narcolepsy. This table comes from immunoSEQ multiplex PCR, and its TCRdb copy is limited to in-frame clones, with some not included. Here the sample spans some 30,000 clones, about four fifths being singletons. Sample: CD45RA- memory CD4+ T cells from PBMCs. The receptors were sampled from a human donor with narcolepsy.

A single count supports this clone. The V and J genes are TRBV19 and TRBJ1-2; D is unresolved. The CDR3 sequence is 14 residues long. The ends were cut back, 3 bases at V and 8 bases at J, with 16 bases in the middle. Germline CDR1 and CDR2: LNHDA and SQIVND (reference sequence). The CDR3 region is CASSMGASIGGYTF. CDR3 DNA: TGTGCCAGTAGTATGGGCGCAAGCATCGGCGGCTACACCTTC. Variable domain in full (rest from reference TRBV19 and TRBJ1-2): DGGITQSPKYLFRKEGQNVTLSCEQNLNHDAMYWYRQDPGQGLRLIYYSQIVNDFQKGDIAEGYSVSREKKESFPLTVTSAQKNPTAFYLCASSMGASIGGYTFGSGTRLTVV.

The chain employs TRBV6-1 and TRBJ1-1; D remains unclear. The CDR3 has 14 residues. Trimming pared 7 bases from V and 7 bases from J, leaving 19 bases between. Germline loops: CDR1 MNHNS, CDR2 SASEGT. The chain's CDR3 is CASILTSSTIEAFF. CDR3 DNA sequence: TGTGCCAGCATTCTGACATCCTCAACAATTGAAGCTTTCTTT.

V gene TRBV28 combines with J gene TRBJ2-2; D perhaps matches TRBD2 (6 bases). This CDR3 comprises 14 residues. The ends were cut back, 7 bases at V and 6 bases at J, with 15 bases in the middle. Germline CDR1 reads MDHEN; CDR2 reads SYDVKM. CDR3 residues: CASTEPSVPGELFF. The DNA for the CDR3 is TGTGCCAGCACAGAACCTAGCGTCCCCGGGGAGCTGTTTTTT.

The gene calls are TRBV20-1 and TRBJ2-5; no firm D call. Trimming shortened V by 6 bases and J by 3 bases, and 8 bases separated the two germline ends. CDR1 DFQATT and CDR2 SNEGSKA come from the germline V gene (reference sequence). This CDR3 is 11 amino acids long. CDR3 region: CSATPEETQYF. CDR3 DNA sequence: TGCAGTGCCACCCCTGAAGAGACCCAGTACTTC.

The chain is built from TRBV6-6 and TRBJ2-7; 10 positions match TRBD2. Germline loops: CDR1 MNHNY, CDR2 SVGAGI (reference sequence). The CDR3 is made up of 15 amino acids. The J segment lost 5 bases and the V segment lost 2 bases, leaving 6 bases of the junction unmatched. CDR3 DNA sequence: TGTGCCAGCAGTTACCCGTCTAGCGGGAGCCACGAGCAGTACTTC. It is translated as CASSYPSSGSHEQYF.

This sequence joins TRBV11-2 and TRBJ2-7; the D gene could be TRBD1 or TRBD2 (5 bases each). V was shortened by 4 bases and J by 3 bases, with 16 bases between the two germline ends. The CDR3 runs to 15 residues. Germline CDR1 SGHAT, CDR2 FQNNGV. The CDR3 sequence: CASSSLRDRGYEQYF. The CDR3 region has the DNA TGTGCCAGCAGCTCTCTACGGGACCGCGGCTACGAGCAGTACTTC.

The chain recombines TRBV19 with TRBJ1-3; D not resolved. Per germline, CDR1 LNHDA and CDR2 SQIVND (reference sequence). The CDR3 length is 17 residues. Trimming took 7 bases from V and 1 from J, leaving 20 bases between them. The CDR3 loop is CASNLKESLGSGNTIYF. For the CDR3, the DNA is TGTGCCAGTAACCTAAAGGAGTCCCTTGGATCTGGAAACACCATATATTTT.

This clone was found a few times. This rearrangement joins TRBV4-3 to TRBJ2-1; no definite D call. The CDR3 has 15 residues. Trimming took 0 bases from V and 0 from J, leaving 6 bases between them. The germline gives CDR1 LGHNA, CDR2 YSLEER. CDR3 residues: CASSQEWSSYNEQFF. The CDR3 DNA follows: TGCGCCAGCAGCCAAGAATGGAGCTCCTACAATGAGCAGTTCTTC.

This clone was seen a single time. The chain uses TRBV28 and TRBJ1-1, with TRBD1 matching 8 bases. This CDR3 has 13 amino acids. Germline V CDR1 and CDR2: MDHEN, SYDVKM. Trimming took 5 bases from V and 9 from J; bases not matched to a gene: 8. CDR3 protein: CASSINQGAQAFF. The DNA for the CDR3 is TGTGCCAGCAGTATAAATCAGGGGGCGCAAGCTTTCTTT.

This clone was observed a single time. The CDR3 region is CASTDGQGVYGYTF. CDR3 DNA: TGTGCCAGTACTGACGGACAGGGGGTATATGGCTACACCTTC. V is TRBV19 and J is TRBJ1-2; 10 positions match TRBD1. V shed 7 bases and J 5 bases; nucleotides not matched to a gene: 7. Germline V gene data show CDR1 as LNHDA and CDR2 as SQIVND (reference sequence). The CDR3 extends over 14 amino acids.

The chain uses TRBV7-9 and TRBJ2-2; no clear D. The CDR3 is 15 residues long. Trimming left V 1 base short and J 4 bases short, with 10 bases between. Per the germline V gene, CDR1 is SEHNR and CDR2 is FQNEAQ (reference sequence). The CDR3 spells CASSLGAGGTGELFF. In DNA, the CDR3 is TGTGCCAGCAGCTTAGGCGCAGGCGGCACCGGGGAGCTGTTTTTT.

V usage is TRBV9 and J usage is TRBJ1-5; D gene ambiguous. This CDR3 contains 16 residues. V was clipped by 3 bases and J by 1 base, with 14 bases between them. In germline, CDR1 is SGDLS, CDR2 YYNGEE. CDR3 residues: CASSEGGRRSNQPQHF. CDR3 nucleotides: TGTGCCAGCAGCGAGGGTGGAAGGAGGAGCAATCAGCCCCAGCATTTT.

This chain uses TRBV11-2 with TRBJ2-7; D not certain. Looked up from germline, CDR1 is SGHAT and CDR2 is FQNNGV. The ends were cut back, 5 bases at V and 3 bases at J, with 11 bases in the middle. The CDR3 spans 13 residues. CDR3 DNA sequence: TGTGCCAGCAGCCCAGACCACTACTACGAGCAGTACTTC. This translates into CASSPDHYYEQYF.

This clone occurred once. The gene calls are TRBV6-5 and TRBJ2-7, with D unresolved. CDR1 and CDR2 (germline): MNHEY, SVGAGI. V was pared by 5 bases and J by 0 bases, with 8 bases between. CDR3 length equals 13 residues. For the CDR3, the DNA is TGTGCCAGCAGTGTGGTGGTCTCCTACGAGCAGTACTTC. It is translated as CASSVVVSYEQYF.

V and J are TRBV10-3 and TRBJ2-7; 8 bases agree with TRBD1. Trimming removed 8 bases from V and 5 bases from J; junction bases left unmatched: 11. Per the germline V gene, CDR1 is ENHRY and CDR2 is SYGVKD. The length of the CDR3 is 14 residues. CDR3 amino acids: CAIGRTGSEHEQYF. DNA for the CDR3: TGTGCCATCGGGCGGACAGGGTCTGAACACGAGCAGTACTTC.

The chain couples TRBV6-5 to TRBJ1-3; D gene unclear. This CDR3 has 16 amino acids. V lost 0 bases, J lost 2 bases, and 11 bases lay in between. Germline V gene data show CDR1 as MNHEY and CDR2 as SVGAGI. The CDR3 sequence: CASSYSNMGTGNTIYF. For the CDR3, the DNA is TGTGCCAGCAGTTACTCTAACATGGGGACTGGAAACACCATATATTTT.

This clone was seen just once. The rearrangement uses TRBV28 and TRBJ2-3, with 8 bases matching TRBD2. CDR3 length: 15 amino acids. Germline CDR1 MDHEN, CDR2 SYDVKM. With V trimmed by 3 bases and J by 2 bases, 4 bases remained unmatched. The CDR3 region is CASSLGSGATDTQYF. The CDR3 bases are TGTGCCAGCAGTTTGGGTAGCGGGGCCACAGATACGCAGTATTTT. Complete variable domain (other parts from reference TRBV28 and TRBJ2-3): DVKVTQSSRYLVKRTGEKVFLECVQDMDHENMFWYRQDPGLGLRLIYFSYDVKMKEKGDIPEGYSVSREKKERFSLILESASTNQTSMYLCASSLGSGATDTQYFGPGTRLTVL.